This TCR beta chain was recovered during a study of cytomegalovirus exposure and HLA in healthy donors. Study overall: From donors who were HLA-typed, an early data release held 65 million to 85 million unique TCRs. Regarding the study as a whole: TCR beta sequences reportedly predicted the HLA-A and HLA-B alleles of most subjects accurately. Earlier analysis found most TCR beta V segments productive about 90% or about 30% of the time.

PCR amplification relied on 60 Vbeta primers (plus 13 Jbeta primers). TCRdb's table, derived via immunoSEQ multiplex PCR, lists solely in-frame clones and lacks some. The sample holds more than 95,000 clones. Details on this clone: Its antigen remains unknown.

The CDR3 consists of 14 residues. V shed 4 bases and J shed 7 bases, with 16 bases lying between them. Germline loops: CDR1 LNHDA, CDR2 SQIVND (reference sequence). Sequencing was carried out using PBMCs. This TCR was recovered from a man between 25 and 39 years old in good health and CMV-seronegative. The chain has TRBV19 and TRBJ2-5; D is perhaps TRBD1 (6 bases). The CDR3 bases are TGTGCCAGTAGTACCAGACAGGCCCCTGGGACCCAGTACTTC. Translation: CASSTRQAPGTQYF.